One and the same sample provided the 32 T cell receptor beta chains below, sequenced in a study of OX40 agonist ivuxolimab in advanced cancers. Libraries were prepared by immunoSEQ multiplex PCR; TCRdb keeps only in-frame clonotypes and omits some of them. The table records about 98,000 clones, 87% of them present only once. The specimen was CD4+ or CD8+ T cells sorted from blood, collected in a trial of the OX40 agonist ivuxolimab. The source of these receptors is an adult with an advanced solid tumor such as melanoma, head and neck, liver or kidney cancer.

V usage is TRBV6-1 and J usage is TRBJ2-1, with TRBD1 identical over 7 bases. Germline lookup yields CDR1 MNHNS and CDR2 SASEGT. V was pared by 4 bases and J by 2 bases, with 8 bases of the junction left unmatched. This CDR3 has 16 amino acids. In DNA, the CDR3 is TGTGCCAGCAGTGGAGCGGACAGGTCTCCCTACAATGAGCAGTTCTTC. It is translated as CASSGADRSPYNEQFF.

The chain is built from TRBV2 and TRBJ2-1; no definite D call. CDR1 is SNHLY, CDR2 FYNNEI, per germline. Trimming stripped 4 bases from V and 5 bases from J, with 9 bases between. This CDR3 spans 13 amino acids. The CDR3 spells CASSAVVNNEQFF. CDR3 coding DNA: TGTGCCAGCAGTGCAGTGGTTAACAATGAGCAGTTCTTC.

This clone was seen only a few times. The rearrangement uses TRBV5-4 and TRBJ2-7, with 8 bases that match TRBD1. This CDR3 contains 15 residues. Trimming cost V 1 base and J 5 bases; bases outside gene matches: 8. Germline assignment: CDR1 SGHNT and CDR2 YYREEE (reference sequence). The CDR3 nucleotides are TGTGCCAGCAGCTTGTCGGCAGGGGGCGGCGACGAGCAGTACTTC. Its protein product is CASSLSAGGGDEQYF. The whole variable domain, remainder taken from reference TRBV5-4 and TRBJ2-7, is ETGVTQSPTHLIKTRGQQVTLRCSSQSGHNTVSWYQQALGQGPQFIFQYYREEENGRGNFPPRFSGLQFPNYSSELNVNALELDDSALYLCASSLSAGGGDEQYFGPGTRLTVT.

The V call is TRBV4-3, the J call TRBJ1-1, with no clear D. From germline, CDR1 is LGHNA and CDR2 YSLEER. The CDR3 runs 15 residues. V was trimmed by 1 base and J by 1 base, leaving 10 bases between them. The DNA of the CDR3 is TGCGCCAGCAGCCAAGTTGGAGGGTCGAACACTGAAGCTTTCTTT. It encodes CASSQVGGSNTEAFF.

The V and J genes are TRBV10-3 and TRBJ2-3; possibly TRBD2 for D (7 bases). The V gene lost 0 bases and the J gene lost 5 bases, with 12 bases spanning the gap. Looked up from germline, CDR1 is ENHRY and CDR2 is SYGVKD. The CDR3 covers 15 residues. CDR3 sequence reads: CAISESAGAGDTQYF. CDR3 nucleotide sequence: TGTGCCATCAGTGAGTCGGCGGGGGCGGGAGATACGCAGTATTTT.

The chain combines TRBV5-1 with TRBJ1-3; no firm D call. Germline CDR1 is SGHRS and CDR2 is YFSETQ. Between the trimmed V and J ends, which lost 0 bases and 1 base, there was a span of 8 bases. This CDR3 has 15 residues. The CDR3 spells CASSLAPVSGNTIYF. The CDR3 nucleotides are TGCGCCAGCAGCTTGGCCCCAGTATCTGGAAACACCATATATTTT.

The V call is TRBV4-1, the J call TRBJ1-1; 10 nucleotides line up with TRBD1. The germline gives CDR1 MGHRA, CDR2 YSYEKL. The CDR3 is 14 residues long. V dropped 5 bases and J dropped 5; count of bases not matched to a gene: 5. The chain's CDR3 is CASSWTGGGTEAFF. CDR3 nucleotide sequence: TGCGCCAGCAGCTGGACAGGGGGGGGGACTGAAGCTTTCTTT.

The chain joins TRBV19 to TRBJ1-2, with D unclear. The CDR3 is 14 residues long. V was trimmed by 3 bases and J by 8 bases, leaving 16 bases between them. CDR1 is LNHDA and CDR2 is SQIVND in the germline V gene (reference sequence). CDR3 sequence (DNA): TGTGCCAGTAGTATCACCCGGACCTCGCCAGGCTACACCTTC. Protein product: CASSITRTSPGYTF.

The chain couples TRBV10-3 to TRBJ1-1, with 7 bases aligning to TRBD1. V dropped 3 bases and J dropped 5; count of bases not matched to a gene: 6. The V gene's germline CDR1 is ENHRY and CDR2 SYGVKD. The CDR3 has 14 amino acids. CDR3 sequence: CAISEGAGGTEAFF. In DNA form, the CDR3 reads TGTGCCATCAGTGAAGGTGCAGGGGGAACTGAAGCTTTCTTT.

This chain uses TRBV7-6 with TRBJ1-4; D not certain. The CDR3 extends over 14 amino acids. Germline V gives CDR1 SGHVS, CDR2 FNYEAQ. V was shortened by 5 bases and J by 6 bases, with 13 bases between the two germline ends. The CDR3 region is CASSAAPGYEKLFF. In nucleotides, the CDR3 is TGTGCCAGCAGCGCAGCCCCGGGGTATGAAAAACTGTTTTTT.

This CDR3 reads CASRDRVNTEAFF. CDR3 coding DNA: TGTGCCAGCAGGGACAGGGTGAACACTGAAGCTTTCTTT. V usage is TRBV6-5 and J usage is TRBJ1-1, with 8 positions matching TRBD1. J gave up 0 bases and V 6 bases, and 0 bases lay outside the gene matches. The CDR3 consists of 13 residues. Germline V gene lookup returns CDR1 MNHEY and CDR2 SVGAGI.

The J gene is TRBJ2-3, the V gene TRBV7-6; the D call may be TRBD1 or TRBD2 (6 bases each). CDR1 is SGHVS, CDR2 FNYEAQ, per germline. The CDR3 loop spans 15 amino acids. Trimming stripped 1 base from V and 0 bases from J, with 8 bases between. The CDR3 loop is CASSLVGGSTDTQYF. The CDR3 coding sequence is TGTGCCAGCAGCTTAGTGGGGGGCAGCACAGATACGCAGTATTTT.

This rearrangement joins TRBV25-1 to TRBJ1-1; D unresolved. Trimming stripped 3 bases from V and 1 base from J, with 9 bases between. Germline CDR1 reads MGHDK; CDR2 reads SYGVNS. The CDR3 has 14 amino acids. CDR3 residues: CASSDSTENTEAFF. The DNA of the CDR3 is TGTGCCAGCAGTGACTCGACGGAGAACACTGAAGCTTTCTTT.

The chain recombines TRBV6-1 with TRBJ2-5; perhaps TRBD2 as D (6 bases). Germline CDR1 reads MNHNS; CDR2 reads SASEGT. CDR3 length: 15 amino acids. Trimming left V 8 bases short and J 3 bases short, with 19 bases between. CDR3 protein: CASRHTGTQEETQYF. The DNA for the CDR3 is TGTGCCAGCCGTCATACCGGGACTCAAGAAGAGACCCAGTACTTC.

The chain's CDR3 is CASSQAVHQPQHF. The CDR3 nucleotides read TGCGCCAGCAGCCAAGCAGTTCATCAGCCCCAGCATTTT. V gene TRBV4-3 combines with J gene TRBJ1-5; no definite D call. Trimming cost V 1 base and J 5 bases, with 6 bases left between them. There are 13 residues in the CDR3. Germline-derived CDR1 and CDR2 are LGHNA and YSLEER.

This chain links TRBV5-1 with TRBJ2-3; 9 bases are shared with TRBD2. Germline V gene data show CDR1 as SGHRS and CDR2 as YFSETQ. This CDR3 comprises 14 residues. Trimming removed 3 bases from V and 4 bases from J; junction bases left unmatched: 3. Written as DNA, the CDR3 is TGCGCCAGCAGCTCGCGGGGGGGCTCAGATACGCAGTATTTT. Translating gives CASSSRGGSDTQYF.

This clone was observed once. The J gene is TRBJ2-5, the V gene TRBV15, with D possibly matching TRBD2 (7 bases). The germline V gene encodes CDR1 LNHNV and CDR2 YYDKDF (reference sequence). The V and J ends lost 8 bases and 5 bases respectively, with 15 bases between them. This CDR3 spans 13 amino acids. For the CDR3, the DNA is TGTGCCACCGGGCCTGGGGGGGCCGAGACCCAGTACTTC. Residues: CATGPGGAETQYF.

The rearrangement uses TRBV5-4 and TRBJ2-3; TRBD2 agrees at 10 bases. J gave up 9 bases and V 4 bases, and 11 bases lay outside the gene matches. The germline V gene encodes CDR1 SGHNT and CDR2 YYREEE (reference sequence). CDR3 length: 15 amino acids. Written as DNA, the CDR3 is TGTGCCAGCAGCCCCCCAGCAGCGGGGGGGGTGACGCAGTATTTT. Protein product: CASSPPAAGGVTQYF.

The CDR3 reads CASSQDLGNQNEQFF. The CDR3 bases are TGCGCCAGCAGCCAAGATTTGGGGAATCAGAATGAGCAGTTCTTC. The chain has TRBV4-3 and TRBJ2-1; D is uncertain. The CDR3 has 15 residues. Trimming took off 0 bases at V and 7 bases at J, with 13 bases between the two ends. In germline, CDR1 is LGHNA, CDR2 YSLEER.

The V and J genes are TRBV13 and TRBJ1-1, with D hard to call. Trimming stripped 0 bases from V and 4 bases from J, with 9 bases between. The CDR3 contains 14 residues. Germline V gives CDR1 PRHDT, CDR2 FYEKMQ (reference sequence). The CDR3 DNA is TGTGCCAGCAGCTTAGGGAGACATTTCACTGAAGCTTTCTTT. It specifies CASSLGRHFTEAFF.

This chain links TRBV5-1 with TRBJ2-5; 7 bases line up with TRBD1. The trim removed 4 bases at V and 1 base at J, leaving 10 bases unmatched. Germline lookup yields CDR1 SGHRS and CDR2 YFSETQ. The CDR3 contains 16 residues. The CDR3 protein is CASSHYRGQVQETQYF. As DNA, the CDR3 is TGCGCCAGCAGCCACTACAGGGGTCAAGTCCAAGAGACCCAGTACTTC.

The chain is built from TRBV6-1 and TRBJ1-1, with D hard to call. Trimming removed 4 bases at V and 1 base at J, with 4 bases between. Germline values: CDR1 MNHNS, CDR2 SASEGT. This CDR3 contains 12 residues. The DNA for the CDR3 is TGTGCCAGCAGTGGTCAGAACACTGAAGCTTTCTTT. This encodes CASSGQNTEAFF.

The J gene is TRBJ2-2, the V gene TRBV6-1; no clear D. In germline, CDR1 is MNHNS, CDR2 SASEGT. This CDR3 has 13 amino acids. Trimming shortened V by 2 bases and J by 10 bases, and 11 bases separated the two germline ends. CDR3 coding DNA: TGTGCCAGCAGTGAATTAACGGAATTGGAGCTGTTTTTT. Translated, it gives CASSELTELELFF.

This clone has more than one count but fewer than ten. The V call is TRBV14, the J call TRBJ2-7, with D possibly TRBD2 on 5 matching bases. The ends were cut back, 4 bases at V and 2 bases at J, with 15 bases in the middle. CDR1 and CDR2 from the germline V gene are SGHDN and FVKESK. This CDR3 is built from 15 residues. CDR3 nucleotide sequence: TGTGCCAGCAGCCGACGGGGTCCCCTCCCCTACGAGCAGTACTTC. As protein: CASSRRGPLPYEQYF.

The chain has TRBV2 and TRBJ2-5, with D possibly TRBD2 on 7 matching bases. Germline values: CDR1 SNHLY, CDR2 FYNNEI. V was shortened by 5 bases and J by 1 base, with 11 bases between the two germline ends. This CDR3 comprises 14 residues. The CDR3 coding sequence is TGTGCCAGCAGTCGAGGGGGGGCCCAAGAGACCCAGTACTTC. Translating it yields CASSRGGAQETQYF. The entire variable domain, with the rest obtained from reference TRBV2 and TRBJ2-5, is as follows: EPEVTQTPSHQVTQMGQEVILRCVPISNHLYFYWYRQILGQKVEFLVSFYNNEISEKSEIFDDQFSVERPDGSNFTLKIRSTKLEDSAMYFCASSRGGAQETQYFGPGTRLLVL.

V and J are TRBV6-6 and TRBJ1-2; tentative D call: TRBD1 (6 bases). CDR1 is MNHNY and CDR2 is SVGAGI in the germline V gene (reference sequence). Trimming took off 6 bases at V and 8 bases at J, with 13 bases between the two ends. This CDR3 region has 12 residues. This CDR3 reads CASSPSGDGYTF. DNA for the CDR3: TGTGCCAGCAGCCCATCAGGGGACGGCTACACCTTC.

The V gene is TRBV6-5, the J gene TRBJ1-4; D is uncertain. There are 14 residues in the CDR3. Germline values: CDR1 MNHEY, CDR2 SVGAGI. Trimming shortened V by 2 bases and J by 6 bases, and 10 bases separated the two germline ends. For the CDR3, the DNA is TGTGCCAGCAGTTACAGGGATTCTGATGAAAAACTGTTTTTT. This encodes CASSYRDSDEKLFF.

The V call is TRBV7-8, the J call TRBJ2-5; D might be TRBD1 or TRBD2, each matching 5 bases. The V gene lost 5 bases and the J gene lost 4 bases, with 14 bases spanning the gap. Germline CDR1 reads SGHVS; CDR2 reads FQNEAQ. The CDR3 loop spans 14 amino acids. The CDR3 is CASSLKTGGETQYF. In nucleotides, the CDR3 is TGTGCCAGCAGCCTTAAGACTGGGGGAGAGACCCAGTACTTC.

This clone was seen once. This rearrangement joins TRBV9 to TRBJ1-3; TRBD1 is a possible D gene (5 bases). The CDR3 has 16 residues. CDR1 is SGDLS and CDR2 is YYNGEE in the germline V gene. Trimming left V 4 bases short and J 3 bases short, with 17 bases between. This chain's CDR3 is CASSPSSQGNGNTIYF. CDR3 nucleotide sequence: TGTGCCAGCAGCCCCAGTAGTCAGGGAAATGGAAACACCATATATTTT. The whole variable domain, remainder taken from reference TRBV9 and TRBJ1-3, is DSGVTQTPKHLITATGQRVTLRCSPRSGDLSVYWYQQSLDQGLQFLIQYYNGEERAKGNILERFSAQQFPDLHSELNLSSLELGDSALYFCASSPSSQGNGNTIYFGEGSWLTVV.

The J gene is TRBJ1-5, the V gene TRBV6-6; D call uncertain. There are 14 residues in the CDR3. The germline V and J ends were trimmed by 6 bases and 7 bases, with 16 bases remaining between them. Germline CDR1 and CDR2: MNHNY and SVGAGI (reference sequence). CDR3 nucleotide sequence: TGTGCCAGCAGCCCCGGCTTTGTCGAACAGCCCCAGCATTTT. It specifies CASSPGFVEQPQHF.

The chain links TRBV7-9 to TRBJ1-4; D is possibly TRBD1 (5 bases). Between the trimmed V and J ends, which lost 5 bases and 0 bases, there was a span of 10 bases. Looked up from germline, CDR1 is SEHNR and CDR2 is FQNEAQ (reference sequence). The CDR3 runs to 15 residues. As DNA, the CDR3 is TGTGCCAGCAGCCTGCGACAGACAACTAATGAAAAACTGTTTTTT. Translated, it gives CASSLRQTTNEKLFF.

This chain links TRBV5-1 with TRBJ1-3; D perhaps matches TRBD1 (6 bases). In germline, CDR1 is SGHRS, CDR2 YFSETQ. Trimming shortened V by 4 bases and J by 0 bases, and 8 bases separated the two germline ends. The CDR3 runs 14 residues. CDR3 nucleotide sequence: TGCGCCAGCAGCATACAGGGCTCTGGAAACACCATATATTTT. It translates to CASSIQGSGNTIYF. Full variable domain (missing parts from reference TRBV5-1 and TRBJ1-3): KAGVTQTPRYLIKTRGQQVTLSCSPISGHRSVSWYQQTPGQGLQFLFEYFSETQRNKGNFPGRFSGRQFSNSRSEMNVSTLELGDSALYLCASSIQGSGNTIYFGEGSWLTVV.